The 25 T cell receptor beta chains below all came from one sample that was sequenced in a study of CD8 T cells in Susac syndrome. RNA was extracted with the RNeasy kit, and a quantity of roughly 0.5 to 1 ug was reverse transcribed using random hexamers. TCRdb processed the immunoSEQ multiplex PCR reads anew with MiXCR; each CDR3 protein has one entry. The sample holds some 200,000 distinct CDR3 sequences; 90% to 95% are singletons and the top ten take 0.085% to 0.09%. The sequencing input was CD4+ T cells from PBMCs. The receptor source for this set is a human donor with Susac syndrome.

V gene TRBV28 combines with J gene TRBJ2-7; D unresolved. Germline CDR1 and CDR2: MDHEN and SYDVKM. V dropped 10 bases and J dropped 6 bases, with 13 bases sitting between them. This CDR3 region has 11 residues. The CDR3 coding sequence is TGTGCCACTAAAAATTTAATCGAGCAGTACTTC. It yields the protein CATKNLIEQYF.

V gene TRBV7-8 combines with J gene TRBJ1-2; no clear D gene. The CDR3 is made up of 13 amino acids. V was pared by 1 base and J by 4 bases, with 7 bases between. Germline values: CDR1 SGHVS, CDR2 FQNEAQ. The CDR3 reads CASSLGGGYGYTF. The CDR3 nucleotides read TGTGCCAGCAGCTTAGGAGGAGGCTATGGCTACACCTTC.

The rearrangement links TRBV28 to TRBJ2-7; TRBD1 is a possible D gene (6 bases). V was shortened by 7 bases and J by 2 bases, with 18 bases between the two germline ends. The CDR3 loop spans 15 amino acids. Germline CDR1 reads MDHEN; CDR2 reads SYDVKM. The CDR3 DNA reads TGTGCCAGCAATGTAACCCCGGACAGACCCTACGAGCAGTACTTC. This sequence encodes CASNVTPDRPYEQYF.

The chain employs TRBV4-1 and TRBJ2-5; 10 bases map to TRBD2. This CDR3 is 15 amino acids long. Germline V gives CDR1 MGHRA, CDR2 YSYEKL. V gave up 8 bases and J gave up 2 bases; unmatched junction bases: 8. The CDR3 protein is CASGERGGRQETQYF. The CDR3 coding sequence is TGCGCCAGCGGGGAGCGGGGGGGAAGACAAGAGACCCAGTACTTC.

The sample holds one count of this clonotype. The V call is TRBV7-8, the J call TRBJ2-3; TRBD1 is a possible D gene (5 bases). Germline V CDR1 and CDR2: SGHVS, FQNEAQ. V lost 2 bases and J lost 2, with 8 bases in between. The CDR3 totals 14 residues. The CDR3 sequence is CASSLLGATDTQYF. CDR3 nucleotide sequence: TGTGCCAGCAGCTTATTAGGGGCCACAGATACGCAGTATTTT. Variable domain in full (rest from reference TRBV7-8 and TRBJ2-3): GAGVSQSPRYKVAKRGQDVALRCDPISGHVSLFWYQQALGQGPEFLTYFQNEAQLDKSGLPSDRFFAERPEGSVSTLKIQRTQQEDSAVYLCASSLLGATDTQYFGPGTRLTVL.

This clonotype was seen a handful of times. The chain has TRBV12-3 or TRBV12-4 and TRBJ2-5; TRBD2 aligns across 8 bases. Trimming removed 2 bases from V and 2 bases from J; junction bases left unmatched: 1. The CDR3 has 14 amino acids. The CDR3 spells CASSLSGGQETQYF. The CDR3 coding sequence is TGTGCCAGCAGTTTAAGCGGGGGACAAGAGACCCAGTACTTC.

On this clonotype itself: At one end the junction does not follow the germline gene, possibly because of a read error. The V call is TRBV5-1, the J call TRBJ1-1; D remains ambiguous. This CDR3 comprises 14 residues. Per germline, CDR1 SGHRS and CDR2 YFSETQ. CDR3 sequence reads: CASSLGHENTEAFF. CDR3 DNA sequence: TGTGCCAGCAGCTTAGGTCACGAGAACACTGAAGCTTTCTTT.

The V and J genes are TRBV12-3 or TRBV12-4 and TRBJ2-5; D is unresolved. The CDR3 covers 13 residues. The V gene lost 5 bases and the J gene lost 2 bases, with 9 bases spanning the gap. CDR3 nucleotide sequence: TGTGCCAGCAGTCGGGCATCGCAAGAGACCCAGTACTTC. It translates to CASSRASQETQYF.

This chain links TRBV10-3 with TRBJ1-4; 7 bases fit TRBD1. The CDR3 extends over 13 amino acids. CDR1 is ENHRY and CDR2 is SYGVKD in the germline V gene. V shed 10 bases and J 8 bases; nucleotides not matched to a gene: 10. The CDR3 DNA reads as TGTGCCACCCACCGGGACAGAGGCGAAAAACTGTTTTTT. It translates to CATHRDRGEKLFF.

The V gene is TRBV7-9, the J gene TRBJ2-1; TRBD2 aligns across 12 bases. The V segment lost 9 bases and the J segment 4 bases; nucleotides outside the gene matches: 1. There are 13 residues in the CDR3. Germline V CDR1 and CDR2: SEHNR, FQNEAQ (reference sequence). This CDR3 reads CARTSGSYNEQFF. Written as DNA, the CDR3 is TGTGCCAGGACTAGCGGGAGTTACAATGAGCAGTTCTTC.

V is TRBV11-3 and J is TRBJ1-6, with D perhaps TRBD1 (5 bases). The V gene lost 1 base and the J gene lost 10 bases, with 11 bases spanning the gap. Per germline, CDR1 SGHNT and CDR2 YENEEA. The CDR3 is made up of 14 amino acids. The CDR3 DNA follows: TGTGCCAGCAGCTTAGGAGGGGCGGACTCACCCCTCCACTTT. Its translation is CASSLGGADSPLHF.

The chain links TRBV19 to TRBJ2-7; possible D gene TRBD2, 6 bases. V was trimmed by 5 bases and J by 0 bases, leaving 11 bases between them. Germline CDR1 reads LNHDA; CDR2 reads SQIVND (reference sequence). This CDR3 has 14 amino acids. DNA of the CDR3: TGTGCCAGTAGTTTTTCCGGGAGCTCCTACGAGCAGTACTTC. Residues: CASSFSGSSYEQYF. The full variable domain, in which reference TRBV19 and TRBJ2-7 provide the parts outside the CDR3, is DGGITQSPKYLFRKEGQNVTLSCEQNLNHDAMYWYRQDPGQGLRLIYYSQIVNDFQKGDIAEGYSVSREKKESFPLTVTSAQKNPTAFYLCASSFSGSSYEQYFGPGTRLTVT.

This sequence joins TRBV18 and TRBJ2-5; 8 bases match TRBD1. V was pared by 3 bases and J by 4 bases, with 4 bases of the junction left unmatched. Germline V gene sequence: CDR1 KGHSH, CDR2 LQKENI. The CDR3 covers 14 residues. The CDR3 DNA reads as TGTGCCAGCTCACCCCAAGGACAGGGAGAGACCCAGTACTTC. Its translation is CASSPQGQGETQYF.

The chain recombines TRBV15 with TRBJ2-1, with 12 bases aligning to TRBD2. Germline loops: CDR1 LNHNV, CDR2 YYDKDF (reference sequence). With V trimmed by 0 bases and J by 4 bases, 1 base remained unmatched. The CDR3 has 16 residues. CDR3 region: CATSRDLAGGYNEQFF. The CDR3 nucleotides are TGTGCCACCAGCAGAGATCTAGCGGGGGGGTACAATGAGCAGTTCTTC. The full variable domain, rest sourced from reference TRBV15 and TRBJ2-1, is DAMVIQNPRYQVTQFGKPVTLSCSQTLNHNVMYWYQQKSSQAPKLLFHYYDKDFNNEADTPDNFQSRRPNTSFCFLDIRSPGLGDTAMYLCATSRDLAGGYNEQFFGPGTRLTVL.

The chain joins TRBV4-1 to TRBJ2-4, with D possibly being TRBD1 (6 bases). CDR1 is MGHRA, CDR2 YSYEKL, per germline. Trimming removed 1 base from V and 0 bases from J, with 13 bases in between. The length of the CDR3 is 17 residues. The CDR3 loop is CASSQVGRGQAKNIQYF. The CDR3 DNA is TGCGCCAGCAGCCAAGTGGGTCGGGGACAAGCCAAAAACATTCAGTACTTC.

DNA for the CDR3: TGTGCCAGCAGTGTCGGACTAGCGAATCAGTTCTTC. This codes for CASSVGLANQFF. The chain combines TRBV25-1 with TRBJ2-1; 9 bases align to TRBD2. The junction had 5 bases not matched to a gene; V was cut back by 4 bases and J by 13 bases. The germline V gene encodes CDR1 MGHDK and CDR2 SYGVNS. CDR3 length: 12 residues.

The CDR3 region is CASRVSGAETQYF. For the CDR3, the DNA is TGTGCCAGCAGGGTATCAGGGGCAGAGACCCAGTACTTC. The gene calls are TRBV6-2 or TRBV6-3 and TRBJ2-5, with D perhaps matching TRBD1 (6 bases). Per the germline V gene, CDR1 is MNHEY and CDR2 is SVGEGT. This CDR3 spans 13 amino acids. V was pared by 6 bases and J by 4 bases, with 12 bases between.

The chain is built from TRBV18 and TRBJ2-1; the D call may be TRBD1 or TRBD2 (5 bases each). Trimming removed 7 bases from V and 4 bases from J, with 14 bases in between. This CDR3 is built from 14 residues. The germline gives CDR1 KGHSH, CDR2 LQKENI. CDR3 region: CASFPGRQYNEQFF. DNA for the CDR3: TGTGCCAGCTTCCCGGGACGGCAATACAATGAGCAGTTCTTC. Supplemented by reference TRBV18 and TRBJ2-1, the full variable domain reads NAGVMQNPRHLVRRRGQEARLRCSPMKGHSHVYWYRQLPEEGLKFMVYLQKENIIDESGMPKERFSAEFPKEGPSILRIQQVVRGDSAAYFCASFPGRQYNEQFFGPGTRLTVL.

The chain combines TRBV3-1 with TRBJ2-2; D remains ambiguous. With 2 bases removed from V and 4 bases from J, the gap between germline ends came to 17 bases. The CDR3 runs to 17 residues. CDR1 and CDR2 (germline): LGHDT, YNNKEL (reference sequence). CDR3: CASSQILKDTSTGELFF. CDR3 bases: TGTGCCAGCAGCCAAATTTTGAAAGACACCAGCACCGGGGAGCTGTTTTTT.

The rearrangement uses TRBV2 and TRBJ1-2, with D possibly being TRBD1 (5 bases). The CDR3 has 12 amino acids. V lost 3 bases, J lost 8 bases, and 10 bases lay in between. Germline CDR1 is SNHLY and CDR2 is FYNNEI. The CDR3 spells CASSEGQRGYTF. The CDR3, as DNA: TGTGCCAGCAGTGAGGGGCAGCGCGGCTACACCTTC.

The genes are TRBV6-2 or TRBV6-3 and TRBJ2-7; D possibly corresponds to TRBD2 (6 bases). Germline V gene sequence: CDR1 MNHEY, CDR2 SVGEGT. V lost 6 bases and J 2 bases, leaving 23 bases between the germline ends. The CDR3 runs to 17 residues. In nucleotides, the CDR3 is TGTGCCAGCAGCCACGACTCGGGGAGCGGGCTGCCCTACGAGCAGTACTTC. It yields the protein CASSHDSGSGLPYEQYF.

The CDR3 DNA reads TGTGCCAGCAGTCGCGGACAGGGGGCGCATCTTGGGGCCGAGCAGTACTTC. Residues: CASSRGQGAHLGAEQYF. V is TRBV6-1 and J is TRBJ2-7, with TRBD1 matching 11 bases. Unmatched junction bases numbered 15, after V lost 5 bases and J lost 6 bases. The CDR3 is 17 amino acids. Germline-derived CDR1 and CDR2 are MNHNS and SASEGT.

CDR3 sequence (DNA): TGCAGTGCTCGCGACAGGGGAACTACAGATACGCAGTATTTT. Protein sequence: CSARDRGTTDTQYF. The J gene is TRBJ2-3, the V gene TRBV20-1; 8 bases match TRBD1. V gave up 5 bases and J gave up 3 bases; unmatched junction bases: 7. The CDR3 consists of 14 residues. Germline values: CDR1 DFQATT, CDR2 SNEGSKA (reference sequence).

The chain employs TRBV12-3 or TRBV12-4 and TRBJ1-1; perhaps TRBD1 as D (6 bases). The CDR3 sequence is 12 residues long. V was trimmed by 4 bases and J by 6 bases, leaving 9 bases between them. The CDR3 nucleotides read TGTGCCAGCAGTTCAGGGGTCTCTGAAGCTTTCTTT. It yields the protein CASSSGVSEAFF.

The chain has TRBV24-1 and TRBJ2-1, with 9 bases that match TRBD1. This CDR3 has 16 amino acids. The germline V gene has CDR1 KGHDR and CDR2 SFDVKD. The V gene end was trimmed by 2 bases and the J gene end by 2 bases; junction bases not matched to a gene: 3. The CDR3 loop reads CATSDWGQGAYNEQFF. The CDR3 bases are TGTGCCACCAGTGATTGGGGACAGGGAGCCTACAATGAGCAGTTCTTC.